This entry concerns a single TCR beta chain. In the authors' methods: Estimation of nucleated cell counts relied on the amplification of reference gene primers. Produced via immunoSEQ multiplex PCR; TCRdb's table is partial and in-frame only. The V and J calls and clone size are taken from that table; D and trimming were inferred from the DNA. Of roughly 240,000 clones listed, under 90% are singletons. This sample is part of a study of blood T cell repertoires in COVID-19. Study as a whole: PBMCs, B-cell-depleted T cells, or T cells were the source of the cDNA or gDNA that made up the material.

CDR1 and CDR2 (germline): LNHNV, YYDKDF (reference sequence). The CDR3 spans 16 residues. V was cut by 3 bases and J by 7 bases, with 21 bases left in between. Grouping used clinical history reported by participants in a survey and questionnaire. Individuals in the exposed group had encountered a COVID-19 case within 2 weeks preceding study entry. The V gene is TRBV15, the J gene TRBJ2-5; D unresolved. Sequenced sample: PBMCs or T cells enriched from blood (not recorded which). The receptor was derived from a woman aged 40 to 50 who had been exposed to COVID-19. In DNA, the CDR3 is TGTGCCACCAGCAGCCCGAGACTTTTGAGGAAAGGGACCCAGTACTTC. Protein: CATSSPRLLRKGTQYF.